These T cell receptor beta chains were read from a single sample in a study of beta chain features in type 1 diabetes. Some clones are missing from TCRdb's copy, which holds only in-frame ones; the method was immunoSEQ multiplex PCR. The sample consists of around 260,000 clones, less than 30% of them appearing once. The sample was naive CD4+ T cells from blood. The receptors here all came from a woman aged 25 to 39 with type 1 diabetes. Each CDR3 is given with its conserved first and last residue. The D gene is left open where the match is weak. The size of a clone is reported for some rows only, either as once, few or many, or as a class for expanded clones.

length,J,V,size,D,DNA,CDR3
14,TRBJ2-5,TRBV5-5,NA,TRBD2,TGTGCCAGCAGCTGGAGGGACTATCAAGAGACCCAGTACTTC,CASSWRDYQETQYF
12,TRBJ2-1,TRBV15,NA,NA,TGTGCCACCAGCAGAGATAGTGGTGAGCAGTTCTTC,CATSRDSGEQFF
16,TRBJ2-1,TRBV7-8,NA,TRBD2,TGTGCCAGCAGTGCAGGGCCTAGCGGGCCGTACAATGAGCAGTTCTTC,CASSAGPSGPYNEQFF
13,TRBJ1-5,TRBV7-2,few,NA,TGTGCCAGCAGCAGTGACAGGAATCAGCCCCAGCATTTT,CASSSDRNQPQHF
13,TRBJ2-1,TRBV9,NA,TRBD1,TGTGCCAGCAGCGTACAGGGGGACAATGAGCAGTTCTTC,CASSVQGDNEQFF
12,TRBJ1-1,TRBV11-2,NA,NA,TGTGCCAGCAGCGTTAACAGGGCGGAAGCTTTCTTT,CASSVNRAEAFF
14,TRBJ1-5,TRBV30,NA,TRBD1,TGTGCCTGGGACTTAGAGGGGGCCTCGCAGCCCCAGCATTTT,CAWDLEGASQPQHF
14,TRBJ2-3,TRBV4-2,few,NA,TGTGCCAGCAGCCAAGGACAGTACACAGATACGCAGTATTTT,CASSQGQYTDTQYF
14,TRBJ2-3,TRBV5-1,NA,TRBD2,TGCGCCAGCAGCCCCACCGGGAGGGCAGATACGCAGTATTTT,CASSPTGRADTQYF
15,TRBJ2-1,TRBV6-4,NA,TRBD1,TGTGCCAGCAGTGAGAGGACAGGGGGTGGCAATGAGCAGTTCTTC,CASSERTGGGNEQFF
12,TRBJ2-1,TRBV11-1,NA,NA,TGTGCCAGCAGCTTAGGTACGAGTGAGCAGTTCTTC,CASSLGTSEQFF
16,TRBJ2-1,TRBV4-2,NA,TRBD2,TGTGCCAGCAGCCAAGATGGGTCTAGCGGGAGGGCTGAGCAGTTCTTC,CASSQDGSSGRAEQFF
15,TRBJ1-3,TRBV12-5,NA,TRBD1,TGTGCTAGTGGCCAGGGGGAAACGCATGGAAACACCATATATTTT,CASGQGETHGNTIYF
16,TRBJ2-5,TRBV14,NA,NA,TGTGCCAGCAGCCAAGTCGGAGGGGAAAGGGGAGAGACCCAGTACTTC,CASSQVGGERGETQYF
14,TRBJ1-1,TRBV18,NA,TRBD1,TGTGCCAGCTCACCACTAGACAGGGGATTTGAAGCTTTCTTT,CASSPLDRGFEAFF
15,TRBJ2-7,TRBV5-1,NA,NA,TGCGCCAGCAGCTTGGAAAGAGGGGGTGCCTACGAGCAGTACTTC,CASSLERGGAYEQYF
16,TRBJ1-1,TRBV7-9,few,NA,TGTGCCAGCAGCCTCCTACCACAGGACCAGAACACTGAAGCTTTCTTT,CASSLLPQDQNTEAFF
14,TRBJ1-4,TRBV30,NA,TRBD1,TGTGCCTGGGGCCGGGACAGGGAGGATGAAAAACTGTTTTTT,CAWGRDREDEKLFF
14,TRBJ2-1,TRBV6-6,few,TRBD1,TGTGCCAGCAGTTACATTACAGGGGACGTTGAGCAGTTCTTC,CASSYITGDVEQFF
15,TRBJ1-5,TRBV28,NA,NA,TGTGCCAGCAGTTTTAGGACGGGGAGCAATCAGCCCCAGCATTTT,CASSFRTGSNQPQHF
16,TRBJ2-3,TRBV9,NA,TRBD2,TGTGCCAGCAGTTCGGCGGGAGGAATTTTTGCAGATACGCAGTATTTT,CASSSAGGIFADTQYF
15,TRBJ2-5,TRBV30,NA,TRBD1,TGTGCCTGGACGAAACAGGGGGCATCTTTTGAGACCCAGTACTTC,CAWTKQGASFETQYF